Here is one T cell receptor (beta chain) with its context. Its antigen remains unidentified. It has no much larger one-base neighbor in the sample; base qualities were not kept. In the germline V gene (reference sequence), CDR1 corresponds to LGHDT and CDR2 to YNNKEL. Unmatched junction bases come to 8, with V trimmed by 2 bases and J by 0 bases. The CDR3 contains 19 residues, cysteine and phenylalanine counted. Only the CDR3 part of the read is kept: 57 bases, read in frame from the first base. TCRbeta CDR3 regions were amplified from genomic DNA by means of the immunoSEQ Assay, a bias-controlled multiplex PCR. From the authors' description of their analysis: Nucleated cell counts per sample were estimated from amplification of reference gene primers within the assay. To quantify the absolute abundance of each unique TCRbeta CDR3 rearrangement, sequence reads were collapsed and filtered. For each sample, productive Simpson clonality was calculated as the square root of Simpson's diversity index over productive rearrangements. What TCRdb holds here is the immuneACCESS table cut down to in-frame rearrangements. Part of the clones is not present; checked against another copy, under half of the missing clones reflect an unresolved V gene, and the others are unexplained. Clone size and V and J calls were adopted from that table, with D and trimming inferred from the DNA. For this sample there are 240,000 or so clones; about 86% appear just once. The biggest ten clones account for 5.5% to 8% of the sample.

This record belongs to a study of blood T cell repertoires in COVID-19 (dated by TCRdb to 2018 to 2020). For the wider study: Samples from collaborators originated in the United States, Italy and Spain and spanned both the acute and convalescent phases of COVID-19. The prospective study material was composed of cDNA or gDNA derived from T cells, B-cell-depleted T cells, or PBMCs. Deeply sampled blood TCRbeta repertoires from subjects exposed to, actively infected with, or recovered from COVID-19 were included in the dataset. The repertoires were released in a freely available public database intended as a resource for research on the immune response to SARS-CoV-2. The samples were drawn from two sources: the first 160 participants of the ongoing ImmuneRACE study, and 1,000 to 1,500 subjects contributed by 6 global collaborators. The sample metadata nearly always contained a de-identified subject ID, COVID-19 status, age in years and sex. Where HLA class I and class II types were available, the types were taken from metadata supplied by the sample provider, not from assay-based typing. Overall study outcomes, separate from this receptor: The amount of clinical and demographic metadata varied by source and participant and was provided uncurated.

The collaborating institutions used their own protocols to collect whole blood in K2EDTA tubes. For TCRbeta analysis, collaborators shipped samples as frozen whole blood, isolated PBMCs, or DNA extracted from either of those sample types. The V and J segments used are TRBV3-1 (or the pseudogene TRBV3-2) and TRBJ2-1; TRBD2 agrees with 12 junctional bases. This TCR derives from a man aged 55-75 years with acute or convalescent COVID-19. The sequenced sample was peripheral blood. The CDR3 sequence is CASSQTPSGGVSSYNEQFF. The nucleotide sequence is TGTGCCAGCAGCCAAACGCCTAGCGGGGGGGTTAGCTCCTACAATGAGCAGTTCTTC.